This T cell receptor beta chain was documented in a study of blood T cells in healthy people across ages. It was with a sample-barcoded 5' primer and a J-beta primer mix that a second PCR of about 7 to 12 cycles was run. TCRdb re-analysed the 5' RACE reads in MiXCR, keeping a single row per CDR3 protein. The sample contains roughly 1,300,000 distinct CDR3 sequences, around 59% of which appear only once. General study points: Unknown CMV status may confound age-related changes in expanded clones. Aged donors had fewer naive CD4+ cells and lower diversity than long-lived donors.

At least 5.5 micrograms of total RNA were extracted per sample. This clonotype appeared a few times. The target antigen is unknown. V lost 3 bases and J lost 6; bases outside the gene matches: 10. CDR1 and CDR2 (germline): SGDLS, YYNGEE. The CDR3 sequence is 15 residues long. The origin of this receptor is a man aged 18 to 30 in good health. Sequenced material: blood. The chain has TRBV9 and TRBJ2-3; 7 nucleotides align to TRBD2. This CDR3 reads CASSGGPLATDTQYF. Here the CDR3 DNA reads TGTGCCAGCAGCGGCGGTCCACTAGCGACCGATACGCAGTATTTT.